The rows below give T cell receptor beta chains drawn from one sample of a study of T cell repertoires in cytomegalovirus infection. From the reads, TCRdb called clonotypes with MiXCR, one entry per CDR3 protein. This table has 150,000 to 200,000 distinct CDR3 sequences, about 18% appearing once. Sequencing was performed on CD8+ T cells from PBMCs. The receptors stem from a human donor in good health (CMV status not recorded). Some clones in this sample may be carry-over from other donors' samples. Both conserved end residues are part of each CDR3. The D gene is left open where the match is weak. A row's size may be missing; if present it is once, few, many or a size class.

j_call	d_call	clone_size	v_call	cdr3_aa
TRBJ1-4	NA	NA	TRBV7-9	CASIHWEGNNEKLFF
TRBJ2-5	NA	NA	TRBV20-1	CSANPTEYQETQYF
TRBJ2-3	NA	once	TRBV2	CASSNLGGASDTQYF
TRBJ1-1	NA	NA	TRBV20-1	CSALAAGAEAFF
TRBJ1-1	NA	many	TRBV7-2	CASSGTGFEAFF
TRBJ1-2	NA	few	TRBV7-2	CASSLGRDHGYTF
TRBJ1-1	NA	NA	TRBV7-2	CASSLAGGILNTEAFF
TRBJ1-5	NA	few	TRBV4-2	CASSQSGAQPQHF
TRBJ1-1	TRBD1	few	TRBV12-3/TRBV12-4	CASSFGQANTEAFF
TRBJ2-7	NA	few	TRBV20-1	CSASWGYEQYF
TRBJ2-1	NA	few	TRBV5-1	CASSWEDRQEHNEQFF
TRBJ1-5	NA	few	TRBV19	CASSLRNQPQHF
TRBJ2-2	NA	few	TRBV7-8	CASRPHNSRAYTGELFF
TRBJ2-6	NA	few	TRBV7-6	CASSVQGFGANVLTF
TRBJ2-1	NA	many	TRBV7-8	CASSSYAGELEQFF
TRBJ1-1	NA	NA	TRBV4-1	CASSHPRQAGRDTEAFF
TRBJ2-1	TRBD2	few	TRBV4-1	CASSQDPPAGGYNEQFF
TRBJ1-4	NA	few	TRBV7-9	CASSLAQGGEKLFF
TRBJ2-2	NA	few	TRBV7-6	CASSRGIGELFF
TRBJ1-1	NA	NA	TRBV11-2	CASSLGVWVQALGAFF
TRBJ2-1	NA	few	TRBV28	CASWGRQAWVYNEQFF
TRBJ1-1	NA	few	TRBV25-1	CASSEYAAEAFF
TRBJ1-1	NA	many	TRBV12-3/TRBV12-4	CASSYVLAGREAFF
TRBJ2-7	NA	NA	TRBV30	CAWSVPGLSSYEQYF
TRBJ1-5	NA	NA	TRBV6-1	CASRREGWGIQPQHF
TRBJ1-5	NA	NA	TRBV7-8	CASSLNNYPNQPQHF
TRBJ2-2	NA	few	TRBV29-1	CSVVWGRRATGELFF
TRBJ2-3	NA	few	TRBV19	CASSLLASADTQYF
TRBJ2-3	NA	once	TRBV6-2/TRBV6-3	CASSPAGFTDTQYF
TRBJ2-1	TRBD2	few	TRBV2	CASIPGLLELYNEQFF